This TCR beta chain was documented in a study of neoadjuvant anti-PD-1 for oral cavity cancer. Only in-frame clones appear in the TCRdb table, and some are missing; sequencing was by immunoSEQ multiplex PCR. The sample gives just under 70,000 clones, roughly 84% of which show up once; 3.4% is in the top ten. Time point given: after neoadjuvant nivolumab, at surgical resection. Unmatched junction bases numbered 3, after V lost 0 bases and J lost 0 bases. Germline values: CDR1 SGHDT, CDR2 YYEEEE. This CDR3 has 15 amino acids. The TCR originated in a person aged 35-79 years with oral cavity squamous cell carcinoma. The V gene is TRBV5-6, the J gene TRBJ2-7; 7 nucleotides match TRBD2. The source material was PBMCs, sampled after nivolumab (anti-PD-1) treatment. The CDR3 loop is CASSLAVAGSYEQYF. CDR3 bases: TGTGCCAGCAGCTTGGCGGTAGCGGGCTCCTACGAGCAGTACTTC.